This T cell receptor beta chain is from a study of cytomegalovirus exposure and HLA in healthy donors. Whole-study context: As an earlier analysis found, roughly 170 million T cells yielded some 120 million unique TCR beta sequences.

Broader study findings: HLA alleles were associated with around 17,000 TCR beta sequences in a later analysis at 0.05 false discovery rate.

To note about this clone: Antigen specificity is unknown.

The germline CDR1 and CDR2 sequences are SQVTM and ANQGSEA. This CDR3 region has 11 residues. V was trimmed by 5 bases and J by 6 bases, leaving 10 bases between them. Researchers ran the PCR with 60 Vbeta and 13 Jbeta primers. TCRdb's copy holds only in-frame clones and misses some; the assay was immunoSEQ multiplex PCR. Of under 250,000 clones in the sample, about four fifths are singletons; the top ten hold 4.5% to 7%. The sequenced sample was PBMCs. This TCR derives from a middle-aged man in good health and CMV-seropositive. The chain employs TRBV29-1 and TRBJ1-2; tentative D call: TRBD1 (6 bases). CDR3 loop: CSVYSGDGYTF. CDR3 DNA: TGCAGCGTTTACTCAGGGGATGGCTACACCTTC.